This T cell receptor (beta chain) came from a study of response to subunit inactivated influenza vaccine. Trimming stripped 4 bases from V and 6 bases from J, with 15 bases between. The germline V gene has CDR1 KGHDR and CDR2 SFDVKD. This CDR3 is built from 15 residues. TCRdb passed the RT-PCR reads through MiXCR, listing each CDR3 protein once. The data contain roughly 160,000 distinct CDR3 sequences, around 10% of them singletons. The chain employs TRBV24-1 and TRBJ2-1; a weak D match, TRBD1 (7 bases). The TCR sequence derives from a man aged 45-69 years who received an inactivated influenza vaccine. The sequencing here drew on CD8+ T cells sorted from PBMCs, taken less than 30 months after vaccination. Written as DNA, the CDR3 is TGTGCCACCAGTGACGGGGCAGGGGGGTCCAATGAGCAGTTCTTC. Translation: CATSDGAGGSNEQFF.